This TCR beta chain was recorded in a study of radiation and T cells in renal cell carcinoma. Study overall: Nephrectomy followed 15 Gy stereotactic body radiation by 4 weeks.

In regard to this clone: Antigen: not known. The same CDR3 arises from other DNA sequences in this sample as well.

General study points: From baseline, blood top tumor clonotypes peaked at 2 weeks post-radiation. No pretreatment tumor biopsies were available for baseline clonotypes.

With 7 bases removed from V and 1 base from J, the gap between germline ends came to 14 bases. From germline, CDR1 is SQVTM and CDR2 ANQGSEA. The CDR3 runs 14 residues. TCRdb keeps only in-frame clones here, not all; method: immunoSEQ multiplex PCR. The sample lists approximately 90,000 clones, about 86% occurring once. Noted time point: baseline pretreatment blood. The treatment was: 15 Gy SBRT to primary tumor, nephrectomy 4 weeks later. Radiation-treated patients gave blood at baseline, week 2 and week 4. This material consisted of blood, taken from a patient whose treatment included radiotherapy and nephrectomy. This chain uses TRBV29-1 with TRBJ2-1; D remains unclear. The sequence was collected from a man between 50 and 59 years old with renal cell carcinoma. CDR3 residues: CSGKKDQSYNEQFF. In DNA, the CDR3 is TGCAGCGGTAAAAAAGACCAGTCCTACAATGAGCAGTTCTTC.